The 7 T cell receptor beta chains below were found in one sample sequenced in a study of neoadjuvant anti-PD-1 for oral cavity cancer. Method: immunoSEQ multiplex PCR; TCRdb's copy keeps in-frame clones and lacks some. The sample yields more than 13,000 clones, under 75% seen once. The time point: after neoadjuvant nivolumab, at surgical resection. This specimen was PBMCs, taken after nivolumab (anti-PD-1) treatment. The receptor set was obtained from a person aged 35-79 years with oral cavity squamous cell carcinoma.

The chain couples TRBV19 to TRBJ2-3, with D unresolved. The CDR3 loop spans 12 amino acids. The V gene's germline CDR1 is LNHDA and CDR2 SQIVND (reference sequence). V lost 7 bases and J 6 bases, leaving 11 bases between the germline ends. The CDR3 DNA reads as TGTGCCAGTAAGACCCATCGGGATACGCAGTATTTT. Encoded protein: CASKTHRDTQYF. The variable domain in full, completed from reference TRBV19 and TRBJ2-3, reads DGGITQSPKYLFRKEGQNVTLSCEQNLNHDAMYWYRQDPGQGLRLIYYSQIVNDFQKGDIAEGYSVSREKKESFPLTVTSAQKNPTAFYLCASKTHRDTQYFGPGTRLTVL.

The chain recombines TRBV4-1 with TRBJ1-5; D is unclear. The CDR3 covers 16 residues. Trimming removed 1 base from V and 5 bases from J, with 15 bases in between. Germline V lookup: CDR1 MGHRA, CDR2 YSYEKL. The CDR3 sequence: CASSQVGGGEYQPQHF. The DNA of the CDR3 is TGCGCCAGCAGCCAAGTGGGCGGAGGAGAGTATCAGCCCCAGCATTTT.

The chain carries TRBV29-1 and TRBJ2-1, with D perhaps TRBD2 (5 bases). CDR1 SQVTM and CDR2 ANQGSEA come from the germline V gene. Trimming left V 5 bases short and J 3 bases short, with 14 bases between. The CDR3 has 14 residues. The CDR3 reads CSVTGISIYNEQFF. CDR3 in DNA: TGCAGCGTTACCGGGATCTCTATCTACAATGAGCAGTTCTTC.

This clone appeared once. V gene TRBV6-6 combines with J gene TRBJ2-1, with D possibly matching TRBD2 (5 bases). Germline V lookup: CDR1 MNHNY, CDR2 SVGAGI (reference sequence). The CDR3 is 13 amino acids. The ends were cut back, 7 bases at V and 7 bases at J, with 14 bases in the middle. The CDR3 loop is CASTFGLSNEQFF. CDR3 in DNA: TGTGCCAGCACCTTCGGACTCTCAAATGAGCAGTTCTTC.

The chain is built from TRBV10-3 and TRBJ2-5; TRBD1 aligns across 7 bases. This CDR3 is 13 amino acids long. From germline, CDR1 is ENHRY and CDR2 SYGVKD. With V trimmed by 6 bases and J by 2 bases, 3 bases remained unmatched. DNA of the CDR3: TGTGCCATCAGGGCACAGGGGCAAGAGACCCAGTACTTC. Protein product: CAIRAQGQETQYF.

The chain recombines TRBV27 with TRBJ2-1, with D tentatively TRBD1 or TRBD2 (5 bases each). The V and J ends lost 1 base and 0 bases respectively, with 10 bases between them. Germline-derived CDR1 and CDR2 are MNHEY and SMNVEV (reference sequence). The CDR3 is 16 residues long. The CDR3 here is CASSLYPGSSYNEQFF. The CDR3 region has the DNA TGTGCCAGCAGTTTATATCCAGGGAGCTCCTACAATGAGCAGTTCTTC.

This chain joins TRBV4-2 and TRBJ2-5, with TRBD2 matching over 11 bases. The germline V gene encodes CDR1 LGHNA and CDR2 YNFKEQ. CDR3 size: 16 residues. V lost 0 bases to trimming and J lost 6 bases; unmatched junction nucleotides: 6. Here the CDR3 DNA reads TGTGCCAGCAGCCAAGAAACTAGCGGGAGTATAAAGACCCAGTACTTC. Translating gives CASSQETSGSIKTQYF.